The source of this TCR beta chain is a study of T cell responses to AZD1222 COVID-19 vaccine. General study points: Spike-specific TCR depth and breadth grew after two AZD1222 doses. Spike-wide coverage was observed for vaccine-associated CD4 TCRs, with dominant responses at 160-218 and 743-854. The donor cohort was predominantly white British with a female majority, and clonal diversity may have been underestimated.

As for this clone: The antigen is undetermined.

Assay: immunoSEQ multiplex PCR; the TCRdb copy retains only in-frame clones and omits some. The sample contains roughly 100,000 clones, about 87% of which appear only once. Germline CDR1 SGHKS, CDR2 YYEKEE (reference sequence). Trimming left V 3 bases short and J 6 bases short, with 15 bases between. The CDR3 extends over 14 amino acids. The specimen was peripheral blood, collected on day 0 of AZD1222 vaccination. V and J are TRBV5-5 and TRBJ1-1; D is ambiguous. The TCR was taken from an adult in good health. CDR3 DNA: TGTGCCAGCAGCTCAGCGGACTCCCCATCTGAAGCTTTCTTT. It encodes CASSSADSPSEAFF. Drawing the rest from reference TRBV5-5 and TRBJ1-1, the complete variable domain is DAGVTQSPTHLIKTRGQQVTLRCSPISGHKSVSWYQQVLGQGPQFIFQYYEKEERGRGNFPDRFSARQFPNYSSELNVNALLLGDSALYLCASSSADSPSEAFFGQGTRLTVV.